The source of this TCR beta chain is a study of cytomegalovirus exposure and HLA in healthy donors. Whole-study findings and limits: Sequencing depth across donors, presence/absence analyses assumed, was roughly uniform. Fewer N-insertions (relative to the 666-donor mean) were reportedly seen in an Asian-associated ancestry cluster in a later analysis. Within a later analysis, the majority of CMV-associated TCR beta chains appeared HLA-restricted.

This PCR relied on a set of 60 Vbeta primers and 13 Jbeta primers. Sequencing was performed with immunoSEQ multiplex PCR; in TCRdb, only in-frame clones are kept and a portion is missing. The data show around 150,000 clones, and the top ten clones hold roughly 3%. Trimming shortened V by 2 bases and J by 9 bases, and 8 bases separated the two germline ends. Germline CDR1 is MNHNS and CDR2 is SASEGT. CDR3 length equals 11 residues. About this clone itself: Its matching antigen is unknown.

These donors counted as nominally healthy when sampled, but unrecorded immune exposures were likely. The sequencing sample was made of PBMCs. The TCR sequence derives from a man between 35 and 55 years old in good health and CMV-seronegative. V gene TRBV6-1 combines with J gene TRBJ2-7; D possibly corresponds to TRBD2 (5 bases). CDR3 nucleotide sequence: TGTGCCAGCAGTGAATGGAGCGGGCAGTACTTC. It translates to CASSEWSGQYF.